Sequencing of this TCR beta chain was carried out in a study of T cells in Graves' hyperthyroidism and ophthalmopathy. Study findings and constraints: In blood, most of the thyroid clonotypes expanded above 0.001 were also present.

Unmatched junction bases numbered 6, after V lost 2 bases and J lost 9 bases. The CDR3 runs 14 residues. Germline V gene lookup returns CDR1 LGHDT and CDR2 YNNKEL (reference sequence). This clonotype occurred many times. Its antigen is not known. Researchers took RNA transcripts and amplified the TCR beta CDR3 regions from them. Using the HTBI primer set, a first-round RT-PCR was run on the TCR CDR3. One entry per CDR3 protein, called by TCRdb with MiXCR from the multiplex PCR reads. The repertoire holds fewer than 700,000 distinct CDR3 sequences, 15% to 20% seen once, with 3.8% in the top ten. The chain combines TRBV3-1 with TRBJ1-2; 10 bases are a match to TRBD1. The clonotype comes from a woman between 25 and 40 years old with Graves' hyperthyroidism. The material sequenced was blood. CDR3 protein: CASSQPRDRGSYTF. The CDR3 DNA reads as TGTGCCAGCAGCCAACCCCGGGACAGGGGAAGCTACACCTTC.